Given below is one T cell receptor (beta chain) in context. As yet, its antigen is unknown. The entry originates in a study of early T cells in non-severe SARS-CoV-2 infection. Study at large: The chains were unpaired, and the sequenced material was bulk RNA from unsorted whole blood. Study-wide results and caveats: VDJdb matching skewed toward anti-spike CD8 responses, missing private and CD4 specificities.

In the library, individual cDNA molecules carried attached unique molecular identifiers. A single record per CDR3 protein comes from TCRdb applying MiXCR to the 5' RACE reads. This sample has 52,000 or so distinct CDR3 sequences, with 12% found just once. Germline trimming cut 6 bases from V and 6 bases from J; bases unmatched to any gene: 5. There are 12 residues in the CDR3. The germline V gene has CDR1 SQVTM and CDR2 ANQGSEA. The source is an adult who was a healthcare worker with PCR-confirmed SARS-CoV-2 infection or an uninfected control (not recorded which). Sample: whole blood. The chain uses TRBV29-1 and TRBJ2-1; 7 nucleotides line up with TRBD1. The CDR3, as DNA: TGCAGCGTGGTAAGACAGGGCAATGAGCAGTTCTTC. It translates to CSVVRQGNEQFF.